This T cell receptor (beta chain) was observed in a study of blood T cell repertoires in COVID-19. Study context: Acute-phase and convalescent COVID-19 samples originated in the United States, Italy and Spain. Sources were T cells, B-cell-depleted T cells, or PBMCs; the material itself was cDNA or gDNA.

Data came from immunoSEQ multiplex PCR; TCRdb stores just in-frame clones and leaves some out. The sample consists of roughly 75,000 clones, 81% of them appearing once. This TCR came from a woman aged 65 to 85 with acute or convalescent COVID-19. Sequenced sample: peripheral blood.

The CDR3 reads CASSPGTGLFF. The CDR3 DNA reads TGTGCCAGCAGCCCCGGGACAGGGTTGTTCTTC. The chain couples TRBV9 to TRBJ2-1; 9 nucleotides align to TRBD1. The V gene's germline CDR1 is SGDLS and CDR2 YYNGEE. Unmatched junction bases numbered 5, after V lost 4 bases and J lost 15 bases. The CDR3 is 11 residues long.